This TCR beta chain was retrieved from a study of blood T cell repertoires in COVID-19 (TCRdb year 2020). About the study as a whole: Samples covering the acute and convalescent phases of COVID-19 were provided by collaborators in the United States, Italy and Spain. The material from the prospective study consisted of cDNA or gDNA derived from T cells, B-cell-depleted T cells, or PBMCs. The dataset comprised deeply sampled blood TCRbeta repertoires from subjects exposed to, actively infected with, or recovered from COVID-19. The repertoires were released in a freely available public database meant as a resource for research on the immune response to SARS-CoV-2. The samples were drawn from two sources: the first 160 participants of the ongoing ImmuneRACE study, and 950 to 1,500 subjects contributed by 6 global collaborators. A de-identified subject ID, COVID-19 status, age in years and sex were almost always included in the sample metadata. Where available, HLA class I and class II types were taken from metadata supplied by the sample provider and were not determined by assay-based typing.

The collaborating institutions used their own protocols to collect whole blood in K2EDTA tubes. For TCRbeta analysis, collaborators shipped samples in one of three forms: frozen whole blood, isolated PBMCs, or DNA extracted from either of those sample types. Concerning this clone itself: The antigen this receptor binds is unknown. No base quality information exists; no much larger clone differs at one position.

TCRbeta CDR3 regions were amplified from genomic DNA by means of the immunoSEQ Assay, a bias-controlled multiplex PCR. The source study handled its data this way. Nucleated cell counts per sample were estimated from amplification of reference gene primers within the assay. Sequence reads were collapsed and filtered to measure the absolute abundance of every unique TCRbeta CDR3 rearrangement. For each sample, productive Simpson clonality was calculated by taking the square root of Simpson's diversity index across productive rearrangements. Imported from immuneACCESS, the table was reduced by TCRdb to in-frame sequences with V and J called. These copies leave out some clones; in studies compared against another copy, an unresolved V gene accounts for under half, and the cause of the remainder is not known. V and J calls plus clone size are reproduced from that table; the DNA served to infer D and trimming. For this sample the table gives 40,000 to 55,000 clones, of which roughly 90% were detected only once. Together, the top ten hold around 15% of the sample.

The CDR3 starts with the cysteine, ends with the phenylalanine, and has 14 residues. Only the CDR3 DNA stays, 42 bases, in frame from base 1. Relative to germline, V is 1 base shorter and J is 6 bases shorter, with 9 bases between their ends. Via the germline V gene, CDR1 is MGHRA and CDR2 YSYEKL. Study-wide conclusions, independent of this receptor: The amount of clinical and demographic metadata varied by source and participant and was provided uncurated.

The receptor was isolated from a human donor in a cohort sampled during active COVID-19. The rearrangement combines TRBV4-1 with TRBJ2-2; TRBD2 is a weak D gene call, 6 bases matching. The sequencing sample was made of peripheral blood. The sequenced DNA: TGCGCCAGCAGCCAAGCGGGGGTCGCCGGGGAGCTGTTTTTT. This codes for CASSQAGVAGELFF.